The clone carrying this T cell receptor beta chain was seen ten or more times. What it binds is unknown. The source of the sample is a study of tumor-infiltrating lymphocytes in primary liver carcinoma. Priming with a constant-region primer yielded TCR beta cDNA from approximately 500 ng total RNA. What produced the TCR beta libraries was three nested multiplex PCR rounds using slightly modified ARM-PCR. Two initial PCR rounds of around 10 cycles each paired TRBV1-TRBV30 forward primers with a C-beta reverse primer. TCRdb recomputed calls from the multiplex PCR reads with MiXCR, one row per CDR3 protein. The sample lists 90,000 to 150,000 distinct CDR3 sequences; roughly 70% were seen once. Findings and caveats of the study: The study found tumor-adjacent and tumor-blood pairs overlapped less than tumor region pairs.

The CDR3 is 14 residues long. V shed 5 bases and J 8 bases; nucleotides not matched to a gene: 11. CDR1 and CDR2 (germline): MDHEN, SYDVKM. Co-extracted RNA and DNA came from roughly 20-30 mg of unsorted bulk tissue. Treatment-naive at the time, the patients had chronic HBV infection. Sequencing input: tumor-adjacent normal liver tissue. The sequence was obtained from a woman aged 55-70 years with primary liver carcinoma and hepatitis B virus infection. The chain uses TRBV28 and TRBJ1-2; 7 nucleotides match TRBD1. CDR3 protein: CASSPGQRQGGYTF. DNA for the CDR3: TGTGCCAGCAGTCCGGGACAGCGCCAAGGGGGCTACACCTTC.